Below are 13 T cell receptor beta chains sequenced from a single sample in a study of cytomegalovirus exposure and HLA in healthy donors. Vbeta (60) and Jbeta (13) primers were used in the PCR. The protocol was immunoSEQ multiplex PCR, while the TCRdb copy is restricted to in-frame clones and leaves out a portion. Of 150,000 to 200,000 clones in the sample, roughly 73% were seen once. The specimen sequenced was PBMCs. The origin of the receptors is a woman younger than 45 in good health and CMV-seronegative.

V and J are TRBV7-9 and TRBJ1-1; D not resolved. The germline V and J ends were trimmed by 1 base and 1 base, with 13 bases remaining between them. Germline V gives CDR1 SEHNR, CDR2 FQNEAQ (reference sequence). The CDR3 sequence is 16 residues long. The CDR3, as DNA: TGTGCCAGCAGCTTAGACCTTCGCGTTAGGAACACTGAAGCTTTCTTT. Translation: CASSLDLRVRNTEAFF.

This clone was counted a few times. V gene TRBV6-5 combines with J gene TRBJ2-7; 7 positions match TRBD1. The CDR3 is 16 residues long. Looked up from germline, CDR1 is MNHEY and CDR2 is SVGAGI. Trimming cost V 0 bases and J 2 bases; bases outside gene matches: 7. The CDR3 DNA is TGTGCCAGCAGTTACTCGACGGGACAGACTACCTACGAGCAGTACTTC. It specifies CASSYSTGQTTYEQYF.

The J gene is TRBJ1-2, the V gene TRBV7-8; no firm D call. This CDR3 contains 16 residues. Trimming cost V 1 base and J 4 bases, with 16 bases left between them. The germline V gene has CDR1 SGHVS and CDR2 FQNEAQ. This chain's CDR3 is CASSLVVGRVAYGYTF. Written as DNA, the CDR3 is TGTGCCAGCAGCTTAGTTGTGGGCAGAGTGGCCTATGGCTACACCTTC.

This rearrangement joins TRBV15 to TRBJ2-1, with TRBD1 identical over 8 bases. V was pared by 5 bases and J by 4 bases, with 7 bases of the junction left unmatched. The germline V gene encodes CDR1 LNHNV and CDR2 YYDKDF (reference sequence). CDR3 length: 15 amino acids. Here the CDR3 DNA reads TGTGCCACCAGCGTAAGACAGGGGACGTACAATGAGCAGTTCTTC. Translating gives CATSVRQGTYNEQFF. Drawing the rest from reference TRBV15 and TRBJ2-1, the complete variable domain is DAMVIQNPRYQVTQFGKPVTLSCSQTLNHNVMYWYQQKSSQAPKLLFHYYDKDFNNEADTPDNFQSRRPNTSFCFLDIRSPGLGDTAMYLCATSVRQGTYNEQFFGPGTRLTVL.

This CDR3 is CASSFSTGYEQYF. The DNA for the CDR3 is TGTGCCAGCAGCTTCAGCACGGGTTACGAGCAGTACTTC. The chain has TRBV27 and TRBJ2-7; D is ambiguous. V lost 6 bases and J 4 bases, leaving 13 bases between the germline ends. Per germline, CDR1 MNHEY and CDR2 SMNVEV (reference sequence). This CDR3 has 13 residues.

The CDR3, as DNA: TGTGCCAGCAGCTTTTCCGGTAGACTAAGCTCCTACAATGAGCAGTTCTTC. As protein: CASSFSGRLSSYNEQFF. V is TRBV7-6 and J is TRBJ2-1, with D possibly being TRBD2 (5 bases). This CDR3 has 17 residues. CDR1 SGHVS and CDR2 FNYEAQ come from the germline V gene. V was shortened by 3 bases and J by 0 bases, with 15 bases between the two germline ends.

The CDR3 loop reads CASSITGAGELFF. For the CDR3, the DNA is TGTGCCAGCAGTATTACAGGGGCCGGGGAGCTGTTTTTT. V and J are TRBV7-3 and TRBJ2-2; 7 positions match TRBD1. Trimming at V came to 6 bases and at J to 6 bases, leaving 4 bases not matched to a gene. CDR3 length: 13 amino acids. Germline lookup yields CDR1 SGHTA and CDR2 FQGTGA.

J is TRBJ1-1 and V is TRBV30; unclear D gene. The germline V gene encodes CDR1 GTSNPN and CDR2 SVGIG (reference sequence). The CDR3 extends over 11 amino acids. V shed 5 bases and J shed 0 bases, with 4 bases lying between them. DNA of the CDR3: TGTGCCTGGGAGATGAACACTGAAGCTTTCTTT. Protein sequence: CAWEMNTEAFF.

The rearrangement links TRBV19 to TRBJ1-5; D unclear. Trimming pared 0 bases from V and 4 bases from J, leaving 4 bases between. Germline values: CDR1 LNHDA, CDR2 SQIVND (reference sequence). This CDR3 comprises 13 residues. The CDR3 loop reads CASSIERNQPQHF. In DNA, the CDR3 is TGTGCCAGTAGTATAGAGAGAAATCAGCCCCAGCATTTT.

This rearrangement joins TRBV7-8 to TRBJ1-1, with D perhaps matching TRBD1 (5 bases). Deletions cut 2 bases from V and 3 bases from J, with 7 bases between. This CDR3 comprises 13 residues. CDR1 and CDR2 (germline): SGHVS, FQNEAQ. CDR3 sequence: CASSLLGDTEAFF. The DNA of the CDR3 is TGTGCCAGCAGCTTATTAGGGGACACTGAAGCTTTCTTT.

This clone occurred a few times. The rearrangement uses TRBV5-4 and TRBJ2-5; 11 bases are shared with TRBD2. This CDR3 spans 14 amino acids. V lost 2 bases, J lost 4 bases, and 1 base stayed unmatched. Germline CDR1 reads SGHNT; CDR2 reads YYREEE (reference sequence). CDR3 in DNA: TGTGCCAGCAGCTTTAGCGGGGGGGTAGAGACCCAGTACTTC. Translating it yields CASSFSGGVETQYF.

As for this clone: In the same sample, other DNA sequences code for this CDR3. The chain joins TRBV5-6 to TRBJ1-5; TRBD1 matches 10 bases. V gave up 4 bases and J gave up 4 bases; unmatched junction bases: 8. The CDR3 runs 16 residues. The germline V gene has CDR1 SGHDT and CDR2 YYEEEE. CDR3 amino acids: CASSLGQGGGNQPQHF. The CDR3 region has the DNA TGTGCCAGCAGCCTAGGACAGGGGGGTGGGAATCAGCCCCAGCATTTT.

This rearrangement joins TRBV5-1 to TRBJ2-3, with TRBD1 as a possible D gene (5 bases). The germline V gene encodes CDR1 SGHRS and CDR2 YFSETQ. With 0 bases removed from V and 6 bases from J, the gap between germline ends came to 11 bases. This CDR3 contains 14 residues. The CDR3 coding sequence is TGCGCCAGCAGCTTGGCTCAGGGTGAGGATACGCAGTATTTT. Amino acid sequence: CASSLAQGEDTQYF.